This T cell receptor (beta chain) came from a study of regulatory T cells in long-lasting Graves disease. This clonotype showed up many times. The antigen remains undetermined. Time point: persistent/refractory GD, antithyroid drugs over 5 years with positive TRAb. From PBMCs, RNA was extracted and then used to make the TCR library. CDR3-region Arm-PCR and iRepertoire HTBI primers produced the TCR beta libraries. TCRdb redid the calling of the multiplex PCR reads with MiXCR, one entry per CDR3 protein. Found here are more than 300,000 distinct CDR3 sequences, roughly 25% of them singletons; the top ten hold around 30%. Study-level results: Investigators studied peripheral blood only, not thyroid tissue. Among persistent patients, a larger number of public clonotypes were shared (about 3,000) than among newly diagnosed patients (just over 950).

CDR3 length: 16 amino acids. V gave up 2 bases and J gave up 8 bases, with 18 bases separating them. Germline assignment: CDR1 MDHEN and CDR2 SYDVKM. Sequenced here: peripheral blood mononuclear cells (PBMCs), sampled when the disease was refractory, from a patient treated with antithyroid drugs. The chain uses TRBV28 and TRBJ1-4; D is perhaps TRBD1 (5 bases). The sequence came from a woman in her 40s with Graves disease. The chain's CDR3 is CASSLNPLGTSEKLFF. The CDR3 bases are TGTGCCAGCAGTTTAAACCCCCTTGGGACTTCGGAAAAACTGTTTTTT.